The rows below give T cell receptor beta chains drawn from one sample of a study of blood T cell repertoires in COVID-19. TCRdb keeps only in-frame clones here, not all; method: immunoSEQ multiplex PCR. Counted here are under 250,000 clones, 65% to 85% occurring once; the ten biggest clones make up approximately 4.7%. Sequencing was done on a sample of peripheral blood. The receptors derive from a man in his fifties with active or convalescent COVID-19. CDR3s leave out the opening cysteine and the closing phenylalanine or tryptophan. Each record gives: CDR3 length, V gene, J gene, CDR3 protein.

>12|TRBV5-1|TRBJ1-2
ASSLVGQGSGYT
>15|TRBV9|TRBJ2-3
ASSVAGGGPSTDTQY
>13|TRBV4-1|TRBJ1-2
ASSRSSTGTYGYT
>16|TRBV21-1|TRBJ2-3
ASSKDVPSGGKADTQY
>14|TRBV9|TRBJ1-2
ASSVARDRFNYGYT
>11|TRBV11-3|TRBJ2-2
ASSHLRGGELF
>12|TRBV30|TRBJ1-1
AWRTQGGGTEAF
>16|TRBV5-1|TRBJ2-1
ASSLVSLGGGSYNEQF
>12|TRBV11-2|TRBJ1-4
ASSNDRASEKLF
>14|TRBV7-3|TRBJ2-2
ASSPEAPLNTGELF
>13|TRBV27|TRBJ1-1
ASSLRPGQHTEAF
>14|TRBV7-2|TRBJ2-5
ASSLVKTAGIGTQY
>13|TRBV18|TRBJ1-4
ASSPTTGENEKLF